This T cell receptor (beta chain) was sequenced during a study of identifying expanded T cells in peripheral blood. The study's findings and limits: Approximately two-week clone count variance significantly increased as total template count grew. Technical replicates showed around 1.2 changed clones; approximately 2 weeks about 16; four weeks 19.

The CDR3 has 13 residues. Trimming removed 2 bases from V and 1 base from J, with 5 bases in between. CDR1 is MNHNS and CDR2 is SASEGT in the germline V gene. Healthy donors had no documented immune events, such as infections, while sampled. Worth noting for this clone: Its specificity is unknown.

Libraries were prepared by immunoSEQ multiplex PCR; TCRdb keeps only in-frame clonotypes and omits some of them. The sample yields approximately 140,000 clones, around 88% seen once. This TCR was sampled from a person between 18 and 75 years old in good health. Sequenced input: blood. The gene calls are TRBV6-1 and TRBJ1-1, with D uncertain. This CDR3 is CASSEIGNTEAFF. CDR3 DNA sequence: TGTGCCAGCAGTGAAATAGGGAACACTGAAGCTTTCTTT.